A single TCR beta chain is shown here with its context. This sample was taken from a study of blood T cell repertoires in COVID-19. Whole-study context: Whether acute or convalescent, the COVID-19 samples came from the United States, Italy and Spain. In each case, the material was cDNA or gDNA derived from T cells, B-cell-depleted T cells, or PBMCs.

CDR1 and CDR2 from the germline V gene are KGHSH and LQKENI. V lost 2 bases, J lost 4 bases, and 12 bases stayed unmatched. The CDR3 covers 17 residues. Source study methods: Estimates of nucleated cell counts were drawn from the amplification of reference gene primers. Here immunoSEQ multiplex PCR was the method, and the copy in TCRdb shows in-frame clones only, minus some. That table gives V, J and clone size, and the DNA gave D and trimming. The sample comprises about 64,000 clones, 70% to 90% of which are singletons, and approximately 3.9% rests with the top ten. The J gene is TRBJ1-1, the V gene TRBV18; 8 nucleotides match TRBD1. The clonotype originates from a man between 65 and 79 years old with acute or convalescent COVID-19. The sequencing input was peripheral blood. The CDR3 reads CASSPRVSGGSGTEAFF. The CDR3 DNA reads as TGTGCCAGCTCACCAAGGGTGTCAGGGGGCTCCGGCACTGAAGCTTTCTTT.